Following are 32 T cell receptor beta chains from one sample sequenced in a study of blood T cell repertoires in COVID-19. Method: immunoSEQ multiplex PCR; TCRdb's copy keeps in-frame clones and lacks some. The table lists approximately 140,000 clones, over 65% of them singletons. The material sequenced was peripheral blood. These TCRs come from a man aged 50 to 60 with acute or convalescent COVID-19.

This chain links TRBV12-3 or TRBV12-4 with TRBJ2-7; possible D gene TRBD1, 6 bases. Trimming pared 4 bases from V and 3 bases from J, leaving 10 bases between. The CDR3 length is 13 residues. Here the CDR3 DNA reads TGTGCCAGCAGTTGGGACAACGGCTACGAGCAGTACGTC. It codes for CASSWDNGYEQYV.

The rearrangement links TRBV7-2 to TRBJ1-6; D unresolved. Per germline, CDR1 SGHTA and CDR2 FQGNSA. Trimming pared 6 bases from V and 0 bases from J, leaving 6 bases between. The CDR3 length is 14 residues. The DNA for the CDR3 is TGTGCCAGCAGGGGGAGCTCCTATAATTCACCCCTCCACTTT. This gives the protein CASRGSSYNSPLHF.

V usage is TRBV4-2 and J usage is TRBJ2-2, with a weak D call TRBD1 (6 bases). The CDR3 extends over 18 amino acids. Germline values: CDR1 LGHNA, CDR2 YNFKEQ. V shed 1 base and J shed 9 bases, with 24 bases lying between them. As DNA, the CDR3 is TGTGCCAGCAGCCAAGTTATAGGGGGTGGCGAAAAGCTTAGGGAGCTGTTTTTT. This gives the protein CASSQVIGGGEKLRELFF.

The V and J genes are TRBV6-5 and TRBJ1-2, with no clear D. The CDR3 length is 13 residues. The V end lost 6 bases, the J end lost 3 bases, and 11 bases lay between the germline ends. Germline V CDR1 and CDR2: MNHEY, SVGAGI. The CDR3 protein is CASSPGIDYGYTF. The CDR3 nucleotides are TGTGCCAGCAGCCCCGGGATTGACTATGGCTACACCTTC.

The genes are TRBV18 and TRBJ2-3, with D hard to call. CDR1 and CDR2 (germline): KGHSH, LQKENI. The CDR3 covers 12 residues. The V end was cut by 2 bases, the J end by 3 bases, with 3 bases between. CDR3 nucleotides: TGTGCCAGCTCACCATCGACAGATACGCAGTATTTT. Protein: CASSPSTDTQYF.

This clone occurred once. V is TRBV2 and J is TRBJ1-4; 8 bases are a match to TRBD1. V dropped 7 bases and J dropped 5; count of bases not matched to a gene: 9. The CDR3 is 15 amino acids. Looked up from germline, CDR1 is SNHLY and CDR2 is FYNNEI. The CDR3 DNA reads TGTGCCAGCACCCCTCGGACAGGGTCCAATGAAAAACTGTTTTTT. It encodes CASTPRTGSNEKLFF.

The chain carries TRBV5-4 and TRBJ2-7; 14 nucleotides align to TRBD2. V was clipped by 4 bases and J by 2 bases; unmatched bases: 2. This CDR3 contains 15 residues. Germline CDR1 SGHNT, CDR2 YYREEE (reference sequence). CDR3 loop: CASSPGLAGAYEQYV. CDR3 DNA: TGTGCCAGCAGCCCGGGACTAGCGGGGGCCTACGAGCAGTACGTC.

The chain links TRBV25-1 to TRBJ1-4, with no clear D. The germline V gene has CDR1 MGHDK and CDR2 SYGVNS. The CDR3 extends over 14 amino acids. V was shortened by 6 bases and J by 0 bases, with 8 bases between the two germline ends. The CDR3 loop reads CASSLAATNEKLFF. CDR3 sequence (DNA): TGTGCCAGCAGCTTAGCAGCAACTAATGAAAAACTGTTTTTT.

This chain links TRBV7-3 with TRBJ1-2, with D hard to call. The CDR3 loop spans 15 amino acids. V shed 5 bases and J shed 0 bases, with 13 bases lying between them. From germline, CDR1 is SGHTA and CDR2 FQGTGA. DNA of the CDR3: TGTGCCAGCAGCCCCCGGGAGCTCCCTAACTATGGCTACACCTTC. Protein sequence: CASSPRELPNYGYTF.

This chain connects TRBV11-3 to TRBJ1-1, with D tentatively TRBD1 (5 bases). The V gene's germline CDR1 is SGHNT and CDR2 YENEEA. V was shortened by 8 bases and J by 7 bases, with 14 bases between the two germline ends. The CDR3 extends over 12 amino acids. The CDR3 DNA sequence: TGTGCCAGCCAGGGCAGAAGCAATGAAGCTTTCTTT. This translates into CASQGRSNEAFF. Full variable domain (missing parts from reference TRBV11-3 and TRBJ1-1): EAGVVQSPRYKIIEKKQPVAFWCNPISGHNTLYWYLQNLGQGPELLIRYENEEAVDDSQLPKDRFSAERLKGVDSTLKIQPAELGDSAVYLCASQGRSNEAFFGQGTRLTVV.

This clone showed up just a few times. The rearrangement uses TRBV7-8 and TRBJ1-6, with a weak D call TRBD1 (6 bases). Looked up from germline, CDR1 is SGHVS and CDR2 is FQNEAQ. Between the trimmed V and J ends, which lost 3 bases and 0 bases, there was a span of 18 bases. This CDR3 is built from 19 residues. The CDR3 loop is CASSFPPGTQVSYNSPLHF. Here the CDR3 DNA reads TGTGCCAGCAGCTTTCCCCCCGGGACACAGGTCTCCTATAATTCACCCCTCCACTTT. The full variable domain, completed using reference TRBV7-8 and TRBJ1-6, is GAGVSQSPRYKVAKRGQDVALRCDPISGHVSLFWYQQALGQGPEFLTYFQNEAQLDKSGLPSDRFFAERPEGSVSTLKIQRTQQEDSAVYLCASSFPPGTQVSYNSPLHFGNGTRLTVT.

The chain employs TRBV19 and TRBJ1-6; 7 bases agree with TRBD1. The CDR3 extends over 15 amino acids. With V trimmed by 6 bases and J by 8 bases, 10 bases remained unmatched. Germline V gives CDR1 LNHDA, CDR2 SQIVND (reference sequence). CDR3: CASSWDRRPDSPLHF. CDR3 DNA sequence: TGTGCCAGTAGCTGGGACAGACGCCCGGATTCACCCCTCCACTTT. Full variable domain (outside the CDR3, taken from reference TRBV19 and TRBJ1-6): DGGITQSPKYLFRKEGQNVTLSCEQNLNHDAMYWYRQDPGQGLRLIYYSQIVNDFQKGDIAEGYSVSREKKESFPLTVTSAQKNPTAFYLCASSWDRRPDSPLHFGNGTRLTVT.

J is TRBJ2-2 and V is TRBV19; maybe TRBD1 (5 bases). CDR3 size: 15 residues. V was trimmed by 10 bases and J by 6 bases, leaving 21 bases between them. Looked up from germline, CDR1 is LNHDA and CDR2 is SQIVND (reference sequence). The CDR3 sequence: CATRPDKGLAGELFF. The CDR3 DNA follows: TGTGCCACCAGGCCCGACAAGGGGCTTGCCGGGGAGCTGTTTTTT.

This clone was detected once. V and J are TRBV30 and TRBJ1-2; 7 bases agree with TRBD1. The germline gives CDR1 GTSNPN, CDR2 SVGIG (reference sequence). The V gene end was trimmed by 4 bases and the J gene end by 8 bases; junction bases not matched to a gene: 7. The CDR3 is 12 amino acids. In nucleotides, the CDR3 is TGTGCCTGGACAAAGGGGGCGTGGGGCTACACCTTC. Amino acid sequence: CAWTKGAWGYTF.

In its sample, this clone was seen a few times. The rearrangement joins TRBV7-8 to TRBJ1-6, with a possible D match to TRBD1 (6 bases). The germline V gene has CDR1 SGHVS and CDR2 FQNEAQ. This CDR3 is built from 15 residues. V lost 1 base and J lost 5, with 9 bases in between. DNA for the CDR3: TGTGCCAGCAGCTTAGGGACAGCGCATAATTCACCCCTCCACTTT. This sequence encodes CASSLGTAHNSPLHF.

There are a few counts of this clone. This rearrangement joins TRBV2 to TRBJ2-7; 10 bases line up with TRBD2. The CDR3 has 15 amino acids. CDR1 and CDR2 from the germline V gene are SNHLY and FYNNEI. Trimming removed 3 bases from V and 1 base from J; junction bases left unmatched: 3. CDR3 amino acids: CASSDQRGGSYEQYF. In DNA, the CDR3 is TGTGCCAGCAGTGATCAGCGGGGGGGTTCCTACGAGCAGTACTTC.

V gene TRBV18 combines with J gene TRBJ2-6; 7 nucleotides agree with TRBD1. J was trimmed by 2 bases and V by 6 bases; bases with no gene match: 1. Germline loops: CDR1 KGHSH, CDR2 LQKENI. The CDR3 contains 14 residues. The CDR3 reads CASSDRAGANVLTF. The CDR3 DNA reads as TGTGCCAGCTCTGACAGGGCTGGGGCCAACGTCCTGACTTTC.

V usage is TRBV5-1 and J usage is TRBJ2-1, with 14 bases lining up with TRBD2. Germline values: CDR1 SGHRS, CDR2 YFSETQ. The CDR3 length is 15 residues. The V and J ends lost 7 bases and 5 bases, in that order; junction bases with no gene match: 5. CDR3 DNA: TGCGCCAGCCGCCGACTAGCGGGGGGGCACAATGAGCAGTTCTTC. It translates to CASRRLAGGHNEQFF.

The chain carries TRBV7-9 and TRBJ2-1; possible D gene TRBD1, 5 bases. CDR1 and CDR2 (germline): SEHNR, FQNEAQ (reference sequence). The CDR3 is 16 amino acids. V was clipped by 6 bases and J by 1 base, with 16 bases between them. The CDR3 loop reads CASSPTSGSSYNEQFF. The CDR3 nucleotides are TGTGCCAGCAGTCCAACCTCAGGGTCTTCCTACAATGAGCAGTTCTTC. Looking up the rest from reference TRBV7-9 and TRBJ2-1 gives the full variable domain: DTGVSQNPRHKITKRGQNVTFRCDPISEHNRLYWYRQTLGQGPEFLTYFQNEAQLEKSRLLSDRFSAERPKGSFSTLEIQRTEQGDSAMYLCASSPTSGSSYNEQFFGPGTRLTVL.

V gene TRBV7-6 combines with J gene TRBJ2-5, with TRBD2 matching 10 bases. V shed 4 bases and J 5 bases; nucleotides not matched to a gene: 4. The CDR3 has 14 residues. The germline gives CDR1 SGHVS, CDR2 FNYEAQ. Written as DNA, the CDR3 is TGTGCCAGCAGCTCATCGACTAGCGGGGAGACCCAGTACTTC. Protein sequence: CASSSSTSGETQYF. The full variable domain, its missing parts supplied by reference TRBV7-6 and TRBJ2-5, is GAGVSQSPRYKVTKRGQDVALRCDPISGHVSLYWYRQALGQGPEFLTYFNYEAQQDKSGLPNDRFSAERPEGSISTLTIQRTEQRDSAMYRCASSSSTSGETQYFGPGTRLLVL.

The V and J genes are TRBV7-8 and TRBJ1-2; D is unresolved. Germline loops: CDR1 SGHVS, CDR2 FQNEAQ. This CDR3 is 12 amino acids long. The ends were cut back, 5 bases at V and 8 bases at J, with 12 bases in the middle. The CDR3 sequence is CASSRDSEGYTF. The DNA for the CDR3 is TGTGCCAGCAGCCGTGACTCTGAAGGCTACACCTTC.

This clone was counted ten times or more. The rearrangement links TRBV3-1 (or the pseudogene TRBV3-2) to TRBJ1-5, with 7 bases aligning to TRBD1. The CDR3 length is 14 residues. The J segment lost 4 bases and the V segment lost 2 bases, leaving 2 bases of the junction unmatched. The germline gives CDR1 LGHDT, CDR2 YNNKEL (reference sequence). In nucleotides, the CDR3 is TGTGCCAGCAGCCAATCAGGGGGGAATCAGCCCCAGCATTTT. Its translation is CASSQSGGNQPQHF.

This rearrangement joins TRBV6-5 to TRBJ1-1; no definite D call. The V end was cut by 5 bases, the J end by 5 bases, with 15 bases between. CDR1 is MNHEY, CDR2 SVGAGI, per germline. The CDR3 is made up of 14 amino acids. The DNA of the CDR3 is TGTGCCAGCAGTCCTAAGGCAGGTGGGACTGAAGCTTTCTTT. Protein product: CASSPKAGGTEAFF.

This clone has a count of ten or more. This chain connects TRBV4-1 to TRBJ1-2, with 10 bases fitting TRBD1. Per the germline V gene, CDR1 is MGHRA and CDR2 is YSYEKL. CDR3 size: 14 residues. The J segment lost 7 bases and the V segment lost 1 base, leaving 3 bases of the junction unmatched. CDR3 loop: CASSQGQGAIGYTF. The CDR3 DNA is TGCGCCAGCAGCCAAGGACAGGGGGCTATTGGCTACACCTTC.

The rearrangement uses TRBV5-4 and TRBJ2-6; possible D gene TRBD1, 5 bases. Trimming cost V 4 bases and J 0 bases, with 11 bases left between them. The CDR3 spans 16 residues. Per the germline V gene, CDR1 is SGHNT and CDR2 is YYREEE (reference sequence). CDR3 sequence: CASSLETASGANVLTF. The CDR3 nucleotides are TGTGCCAGCAGCCTCGAGACAGCCTCTGGGGCCAACGTCCTGACTTTC.

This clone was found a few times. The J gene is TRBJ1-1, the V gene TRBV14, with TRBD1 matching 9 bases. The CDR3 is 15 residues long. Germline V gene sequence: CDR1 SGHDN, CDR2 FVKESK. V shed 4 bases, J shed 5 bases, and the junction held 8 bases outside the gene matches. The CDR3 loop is CASSLLGTGRTEAFF. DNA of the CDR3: TGTGCCAGCAGCCTCTTAGGGACAGGGAGAACTGAAGCTTTCTTT.

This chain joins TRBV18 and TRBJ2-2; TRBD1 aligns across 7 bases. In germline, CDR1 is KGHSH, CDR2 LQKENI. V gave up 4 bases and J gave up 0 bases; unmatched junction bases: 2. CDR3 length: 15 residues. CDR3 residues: CASSLGTANTGELFF. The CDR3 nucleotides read TGTGCCAGCTCACTCGGGACAGCGAACACCGGGGAGCTGTTTTTT.

In nucleotides, the CDR3 is TGTGCCAGCAGCCAAGCTACGAACACTGAAGCTTTCTTT. This translates into CASSQATNTEAFF. V is TRBV3-1 (or the pseudogene TRBV3-2) and J is TRBJ1-1; D is ambiguous. Trimming left V 1 base short and J 1 base short, with 4 bases between. Germline V gives CDR1 LGHDT, CDR2 YNNKEL (reference sequence). This CDR3 has 13 amino acids.

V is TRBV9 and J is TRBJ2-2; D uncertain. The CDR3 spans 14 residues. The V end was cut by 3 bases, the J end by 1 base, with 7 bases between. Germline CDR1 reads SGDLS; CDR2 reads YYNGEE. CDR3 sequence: CASSATVNTGELFF. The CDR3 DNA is TGTGCCAGCAGCGCAACAGTGAACACCGGGGAGCTGTTTTTT.

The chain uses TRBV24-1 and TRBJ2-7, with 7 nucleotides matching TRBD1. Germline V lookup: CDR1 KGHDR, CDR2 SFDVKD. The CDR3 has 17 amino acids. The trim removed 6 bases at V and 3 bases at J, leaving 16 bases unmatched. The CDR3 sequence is CATSQSGTAGRLYEQYV. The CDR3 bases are TGTGCCACCAGTCAATCCGGGACAGCAGGTCGCCTCTACGAGCAGTACGTC.

This CDR3 is CASSQGGPSSGYTF. The CDR3 DNA reads TGTGCCAGCAGCCAAGGCGGCCCTTCCTCGGGCTACACCTTC. V gene TRBV3-1 (or the pseudogene TRBV3-2) combines with J gene TRBJ1-2; D call uncertain. Per germline, CDR1 LGHDT and CDR2 YNNKEL (reference sequence). CDR3 length: 14 residues. Trimming stripped 1 base from V and 8 bases from J, with 14 bases between.

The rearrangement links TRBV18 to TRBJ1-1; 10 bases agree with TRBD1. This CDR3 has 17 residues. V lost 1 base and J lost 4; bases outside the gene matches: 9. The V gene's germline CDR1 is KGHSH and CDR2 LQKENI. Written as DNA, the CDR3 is TGTGCCAGCTCACCACTCGACAGGGGGCGGTCGCGCACTGAAGCTTTCTTT. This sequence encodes CASSPLDRGRSRTEAFF.